Listed below are T cell receptor beta chains from one sample, sequenced in a study of cytomegalovirus exposure and HLA in healthy donors. The method was immunoSEQ multiplex PCR; TCRdb's version includes in-frame clones alone and lacks a portion of them. This table has about 180,000 clones, roughly 88% appearing once. The material sequenced was PBMCs. These receptors came from a girl aged 2-10 years in good health and CMV-seropositive. The CDR3 runs from the conserved cysteine through the conserved F or W.

CDR3aa,v_gene
CASSLGLGGAEQYF,TRBV7-9
CASSLGQGRGTREQYF,TRBV11-2
CAGGDWTNTGELFF,TRBV7-8
CASSPYSLLSSYEQYF,TRBV27
CASSFSGPGLDTQYF,TRBV27
CASSERRYADTQYF,TRBV6-1
CASSLWMLEDSTDTQYF,TRBV28
CASSLWGPNSPLHF,TRBV5-6
CASSVRGIITGELFF,TRBV6-1
CASQGAAGNTIYF,TRBV6-1
CASSPEGAGSPLHF,TRBV18
CASSSVTGYYEQYF,TRBV27
CASSARTGTHEKLFF,TRBV5-6
CASSQSGGEQFF,TRBV7-3
CASMDRVWDSPLHF,TRBV6-5
CASSLAGDTQYF,TRBV6-1
CASSLAGGPPDTQYF,TRBV28
CASSILTYPGQGHTEAFF,TRBV19
CASSMVGEAFF,TRBV19
CSVAVAEYTDTQYF,TRBV29-1
CASSPLTGGEETQYF,TRBV5-1
CASSLDTGVNYGYTF,TRBV5-1
CASSPPGGSYEQYF,TRBV4-1
CSVWTSGNNEQFF,TRBV29-1
CASSPSGGLGEQFF,TRBV7-3
CATSGERLPREAFF,TRBV15
CASSEYPPETEASPLHF,TRBV6-1
CASSLAAPGQSQYF,TRBV5-6
CASSFGVSGNTIYF,TRBV27
CASRRENTEAFF,TRBV19
CASLRSNTEAFF,TRBV30
CASSMYGTDLYEQYF,TRBV28
CASSEASGAGSGGYTF,TRBV6-1
CASSADRVGTEAFF,TRBV11-2
CASSHDGRNHEQYF,TRBV6-6
CASSVGGGGQPQHF,TRBV9
CASSSGQGGTGYTF,TRBV5-1
CASSLSPGDTGELFF,TRBV7-7
CASSLWGRGYTF,TRBV7-9
CAWRGAGRVNSPLHF,TRBV30